The present T cell receptor (beta chain) was sequenced within a study of kidney transplant recipient with SARS-CoV-2 infection. The CDR3 sequence is 17 residues long. This clonotype was seen more than once but under ten times. TCRdb re-called the reads through MiXCR, storing one row per CDR3 protein. The table records 200,000 to 300,000 distinct CDR3 sequences, 25% to 35% of them present only once. The specimen comprised a blood sample, sampled at baseline and on day 111 from a kidney transplant recipient. The chain has TRBV8-2 and TRBJ2-6. TRBV8-2 is a listed pseudogene. The sequence derives from a male patient aged 25-45 years who had COVID-19 and was a kidney transplant recipient. Part of the T cells may come from the graft donor. CDR3 nucleotides: TGTGGCAGAATGCAGAGGATAACACAAAGTCGGGCCAACGTCCTGACTTTC. It specifies CGRMQRITQSRANVLTF.